The 5 T cell receptor beta chains below were found in one sample sequenced in a study of cytomegalovirus exposure and HLA in healthy donors. The PCR contained 60 Vbeta and 13 Jbeta primers. Using immunoSEQ multiplex PCR, the repertoire was profiled, and TCRdb retains in-frame clones only, with some absent. The sample lists over 120,000 clones; around 9.7% were seen once. The sequenced sample consisted of PBMCs. The receptor set was obtained from a man aged 45 to 65 in good health and CMV-seronegative.

This clone was detected only a few times. The chain combines TRBV28 with TRBJ1-2, with 10 bases aligning to TRBD1. V dropped 6 bases and J dropped 7; count of bases not matched to a gene: 5. The length of the CDR3 is 13 residues. Germline V CDR1 and CDR2: MDHEN, SYDVKM. CDR3: CASSRTGGGGYTF. For the CDR3, the DNA is TGTGCCAGCAGCAGGACAGGGGGTGGTGGCTACACCTTC.

This clone was detected a few times. The V call is TRBV7-8, the J call TRBJ2-7; 10 bases match TRBD2. The CDR3 consists of 15 residues. Germline assignment: CDR1 SGHVS and CDR2 FQNEAQ. V shed 4 bases and J 2 bases; nucleotides not matched to a gene: 5. DNA of the CDR3: TGTGCCAGCAGCTCTAGCGGGAGACGGGCCTACGAGCAGTACTTC. Its protein is CASSSSGRRAYEQYF.

This clone has just a few counts. V and J are TRBV7-3 and TRBJ1-6; the D gene is possibly TRBD1 (5 bases). CDR3 length equals 16 residues. Germline V CDR1 and CDR2: SGHTA, FQGTGA. The V gene lost 2 bases and the J gene lost 14 bases, with 22 bases spanning the gap. The CDR3 is CASSLEPRTTGVSLHF. CDR3 nucleotide sequence: TGTGCCAGCAGCTTAGAGCCACGGACAACAGGTGTGTCCCTCCACTTT. The whole variable domain, remainder taken from reference TRBV7-3 and TRBJ1-6, is GAGVSQTPSNKVTEKGKYVELRCDPISGHTALYWYRQSLGQGPEFLIYFQGTGAADDSGLPNDRFFAVRPEGSVSTLKIQRTERGDSAVYLCASSLEPRTTGVSLHFGNGTRLTVT.

The rearrangement uses TRBV7-2 and TRBJ2-3; tentatively, D is TRBD2 (6 bases). V shed 1 base and J shed 1 base, with 12 bases lying between them. Germline-derived CDR1 and CDR2 are SGHTA and FQGNSA. This CDR3 is built from 16 residues. CDR3 region: CASSLGRGARTDTQYF. The CDR3, as DNA: TGTGCCAGCAGCTTAGGGCGGGGCGCCCGCACAGATACGCAGTATTTT.

This clone has ten or more counts. The chain has TRBV6-1 and TRBJ1-1, with D uncertain. With 4 bases removed from V and 4 bases from J, the gap between germline ends came to 10 bases. CDR3 length equals 13 residues. The germline gives CDR1 MNHNS, CDR2 SASEGT. CDR3 bases: TGTGCCAGCAGTGCCGGGTATTCCACTGAAGCTTTCTTT. Encoded protein: CASSAGYSTEAFF.